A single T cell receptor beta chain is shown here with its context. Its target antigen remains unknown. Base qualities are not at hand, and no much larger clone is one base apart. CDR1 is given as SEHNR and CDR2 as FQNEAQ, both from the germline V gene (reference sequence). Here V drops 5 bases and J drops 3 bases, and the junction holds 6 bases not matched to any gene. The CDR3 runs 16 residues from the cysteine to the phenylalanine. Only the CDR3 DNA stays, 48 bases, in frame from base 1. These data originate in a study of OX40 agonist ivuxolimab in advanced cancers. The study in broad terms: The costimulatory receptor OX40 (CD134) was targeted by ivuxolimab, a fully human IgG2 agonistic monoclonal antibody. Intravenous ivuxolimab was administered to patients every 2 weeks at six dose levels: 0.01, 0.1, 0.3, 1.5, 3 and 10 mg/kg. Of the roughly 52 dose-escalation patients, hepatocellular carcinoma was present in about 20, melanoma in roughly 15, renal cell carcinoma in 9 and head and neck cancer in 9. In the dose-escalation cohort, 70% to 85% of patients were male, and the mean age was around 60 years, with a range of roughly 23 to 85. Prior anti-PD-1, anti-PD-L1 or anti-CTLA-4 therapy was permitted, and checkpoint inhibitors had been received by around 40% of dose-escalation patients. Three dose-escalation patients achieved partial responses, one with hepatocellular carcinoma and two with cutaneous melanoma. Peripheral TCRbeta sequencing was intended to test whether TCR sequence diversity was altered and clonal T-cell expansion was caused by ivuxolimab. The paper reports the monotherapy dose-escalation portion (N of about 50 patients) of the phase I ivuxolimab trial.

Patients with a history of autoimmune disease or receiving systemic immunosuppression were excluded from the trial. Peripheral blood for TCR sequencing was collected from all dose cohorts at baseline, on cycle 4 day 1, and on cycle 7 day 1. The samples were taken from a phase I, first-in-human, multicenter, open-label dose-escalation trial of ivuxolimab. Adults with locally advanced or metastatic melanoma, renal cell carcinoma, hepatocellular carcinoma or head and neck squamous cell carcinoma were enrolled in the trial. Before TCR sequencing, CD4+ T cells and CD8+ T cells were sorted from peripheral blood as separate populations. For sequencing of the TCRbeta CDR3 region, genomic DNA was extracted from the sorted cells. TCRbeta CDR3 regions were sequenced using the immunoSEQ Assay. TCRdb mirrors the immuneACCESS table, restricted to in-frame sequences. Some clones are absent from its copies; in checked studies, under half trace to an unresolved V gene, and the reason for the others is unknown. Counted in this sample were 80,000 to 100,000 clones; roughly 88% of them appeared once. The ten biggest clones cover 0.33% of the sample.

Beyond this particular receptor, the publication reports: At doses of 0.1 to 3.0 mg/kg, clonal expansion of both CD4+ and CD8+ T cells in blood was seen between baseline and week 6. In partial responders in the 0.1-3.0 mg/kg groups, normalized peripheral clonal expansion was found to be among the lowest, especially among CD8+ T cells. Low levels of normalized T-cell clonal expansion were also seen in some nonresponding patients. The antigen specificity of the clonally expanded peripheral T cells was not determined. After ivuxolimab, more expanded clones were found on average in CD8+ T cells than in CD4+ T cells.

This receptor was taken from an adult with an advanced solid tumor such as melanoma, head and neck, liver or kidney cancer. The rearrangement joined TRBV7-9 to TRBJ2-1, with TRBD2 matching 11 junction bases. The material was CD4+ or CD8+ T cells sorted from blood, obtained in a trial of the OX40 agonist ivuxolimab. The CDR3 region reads CASSQHGTSGYNEQFF. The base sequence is TGTGCCAGCAGCCAGCATGGGACTAGCGGCTACAATGAGCAGTTCTTC.